These T cell receptor beta chains were read from a single sample in a study of shared clonotypes between healthy human individuals. Profiling relied on immunoSEQ multiplex PCR, and the TCRdb table lists in-frame clones only, not all of them. The sample lists just over 2,000,000 clones, about 94% seen once, with 0.9% to 1.4% in the top ten. Sample: naive CD8+ T cells sorted from blood. These receptors were taken from a young man in good health. Both conserved end residues are part of each CDR3. The order of the fields is J gene, CDR3 length, D gene, V gene, clone size, CDR3 DNA, CDR3 protein. The D gene is left open where the match is weak. Only some rows state a clone size, as once, few, many or a class for expanded clones.

j_gene: TRBJ1-3; len: 15; d_gene: NA; v_gene: TRBV28; abundance: NA; CDR3nt: TGTGCCAGCAGTTTCCGGGGATCTCCTGGAAACACCATATATTTT; CDR3aa: CASSFRGSPGNTIYF
j_gene: TRBJ2-5; len: 16; d_gene: TRBD2; v_gene: TRBV4-3; abundance: NA; CDR3nt: TGCGCCAGCAGCCAAGATTGGCTAGCGGAGGGAGAGACCCAGTACTTC; CDR3aa: CASSQDWLAEGETQYF
j_gene: TRBJ2-7; len: 11; d_gene: NA; v_gene: TRBV28; abundance: NA; CDR3nt: TGTGCCAGCAGTCCCTACTACGAGCAGTACTTC; CDR3aa: CASSPYYEQYF
j_gene: TRBJ2-1; len: 16; d_gene: NA; v_gene: TRBV27; abundance: NA; CDR3nt: TGTGCCAGCAGTTTACGGGGAATGACCAGGTTAGAAGAGCAGTTCTTC; CDR3aa: CASSLRGMTRLEEQFF
j_gene: TRBJ2-7; len: 12; d_gene: NA; v_gene: TRBV5-1; abundance: NA; CDR3nt: TGCGCCAGCAGCACGGGACATTACGAGCAGTACTTC; CDR3aa: CASSTGHYEQYF
j_gene: TRBJ2-7; len: 14; d_gene: NA; v_gene: TRBV7-9; abundance: NA; CDR3nt: TGTGCCAGCAGCCAAGAGGGGCCCTCCTACGAGCAGTACTTC; CDR3aa: CASSQEGPSYEQYF
j_gene: TRBJ2-7; len: 16; d_gene: NA; v_gene: TRBV5-1; abundance: NA; CDR3nt: TGCGCCAGCAGCCCAGCACCGGGGCTAGGATCCTACGAGCAGTACTTC; CDR3aa: CASSPAPGLGSYEQYF
j_gene: TRBJ2-7; len: 11; d_gene: NA; v_gene: TRBV10-2; abundance: NA; CDR3nt: TGCGCCAGCAGCGACACTTACGAGCAGTACTTC; CDR3aa: CASSDTYEQYF
j_gene: TRBJ2-5; len: 14; d_gene: NA; v_gene: TRBV7-2; abundance: once; CDR3nt: TGTGCCAGCAGCTTCCTAGCAACCCAAGAGACCCAGTACTTC; CDR3aa: CASSFLATQETQYF
j_gene: TRBJ2-3; len: 14; d_gene: NA; v_gene: TRBV7-8; abundance: NA; CDR3nt: TGTGCCAGCAGCTTAGTTTCACAGCCGAATACGCAGTATTTT; CDR3aa: CASSLVSQPNTQYF
j_gene: TRBJ2-2; len: 15; d_gene: TRBD1; v_gene: TRBV5-6; abundance: NA; CDR3nt: TGTGCCAGCAGCTTCGGGACAGGGGTGACCGGGGAGCTGTTTTTT; CDR3aa: CASSFGTGVTGELFF
j_gene: TRBJ2-3; len: 16; d_gene: TRBD2; v_gene: TRBV7-9; abundance: NA; CDR3nt: TGTGCCAGCAGCTTGCTAACTAGCGGGAGGGCGGATACGCAGTATTTT; CDR3aa: CASSLLTSGRADTQYF
j_gene: TRBJ2-7; len: 12; d_gene: NA; v_gene: TRBV5-5; abundance: NA; CDR3nt: TGTGCCAGCAGCTTGTGGGGTTACGAGCAGTACTTC; CDR3aa: CASSLWGYEQYF
j_gene: TRBJ2-1; len: 13; d_gene: NA; v_gene: TRBV7-3; abundance: NA; CDR3nt: TGTGCCAGCAGCTTCGGACTGGCAGGCGAGCAGTTCTTC; CDR3aa: CASSFGLAGEQFF
j_gene: TRBJ2-3; len: 14; d_gene: NA; v_gene: TRBV7-9; abundance: NA; CDR3nt: TGTGCCAGCAGCGACGATATCACAGCGTATACGCAGTATTTT; CDR3aa: CASSDDITAYTQYF
j_gene: TRBJ2-7; len: 16; d_gene: TRBD2; v_gene: TRBV11-2; abundance: NA; CDR3nt: TGTGCCAGCAGCTCTCCTCTAGCGGGAGGGACCTACGAGCAGTACTTC; CDR3aa: CASSSPLAGGTYEQYF
j_gene: TRBJ1-1; len: 15; d_gene: TRBD1; v_gene: TRBV19; abundance: NA; CDR3nt: TGTGCCAGTAGCAGGGACAGGGGCGGATACACTGAAGCTTTCTTT; CDR3aa: CASSRDRGGYTEAFF
j_gene: TRBJ1-5; len: 16; d_gene: NA; v_gene: TRBV7-9; abundance: NA; CDR3nt: TGTGCCAGCAGCTCCGAGGGTTACTATAGCAATCAGCCCCAGCATTTT; CDR3aa: CASSSEGYYSNQPQHF
j_gene: TRBJ2-7; len: 14; d_gene: NA; v_gene: TRBV7-9; abundance: NA; CDR3nt: TGTGCCAGCAGCTTAACCATCAGGGGCTACGAGCAGTACTTC; CDR3aa: CASSLTIRGYEQYF
j_gene: TRBJ2-7; len: 13; d_gene: TRBD1; v_gene: TRBV27; abundance: NA; CDR3nt: TGTGCCAGCAGCTGGGACAGGGGACACGAGCAGTACTTC; CDR3aa: CASSWDRGHEQYF
j_gene: TRBJ2-5; len: 15; d_gene: NA; v_gene: TRBV7-9; abundance: NA; CDR3nt: TGTGCCAGCAGTTATGGATGGGCGCAGCAAGAGACCCAGTACTTC; CDR3aa: CASSYGWAQQETQYF
j_gene: TRBJ2-1; len: 16; d_gene: TRBD2; v_gene: TRBV4-1; abundance: NA; CDR3nt: TGCGCCAGCAGCCTAGGGACTAGCGGGAGGTTAAATGAGCAGTTCTTC; CDR3aa: CASSLGTSGRLNEQFF
j_gene: TRBJ2-1; len: 13; d_gene: NA; v_gene: TRBV18; abundance: once; CDR3nt: TGTGCCAGCTCACCACCAATCGACAATGAGCAGTTCTTC; CDR3aa: CASSPPIDNEQFF
j_gene: TRBJ1-5; len: 20; d_gene: NA; v_gene: TRBV10-1; abundance: NA; CDR3nt: TGCGCCAGCAGTGATCGGCCCAGGCTGAGGTGGGGGGATAGCAATCAGCCCCAGCATTTT; CDR3aa: CASSDRPRLRWGDSNQPQHF
j_gene: TRBJ2-7; len: 14; d_gene: NA; v_gene: TRBV27; abundance: once; CDR3nt: TGTGCCAGCAGTTTAGAGGGACCTTCCTACGAGCAGTACTTC; CDR3aa: CASSLEGPSYEQYF
j_gene: TRBJ1-3; len: 17; d_gene: NA; v_gene: TRBV5-1; abundance: once; CDR3nt: TGCGCCAGCAGCTCCATGGACGGTAGTCTCTCTGGAAACACCATATATTTT; CDR3aa: CASSSMDGSLSGNTIYF
j_gene: TRBJ2-1; len: 15; d_gene: TRBD1; v_gene: TRBV15; abundance: NA; CDR3nt: TGTGCCACCAGCAGCTGGACAGGGTTCTACAATGAGCAGTTCTTC; CDR3aa: CATSSWTGFYNEQFF